The 23 T cell receptor beta chains below come from one sample, sequenced in a study of blood T cell repertoires in COVID-19. The assay was immunoSEQ multiplex PCR, and TCRdb's table has in-frame clones only and misses some. The data show tens of thousands of clones, with 90% seen just once and roughly 10% held by the top ten. Sequencing input: peripheral blood. The origin of the receptors is an elderly woman with acute or convalescent COVID-19.

The chain is built from TRBV5-1 and TRBJ2-1, with no clear D. Germline CDR1 is SGHRS and CDR2 is YFSETQ. V was clipped by 3 bases and J by 4 bases, with 14 bases between them. The CDR3 has 15 amino acids. This CDR3 is CASSSSGFAYNEQFF. The CDR3 DNA reads TGCGCCAGCAGCTCCTCCGGGTTCGCATACAATGAGCAGTTCTTC. The whole variable domain, remainder taken from reference TRBV5-1 and TRBJ2-1, is KAGVTQTPRYLIKTRGQQVTLSCSPISGHRSVSWYQQTPGQGLQFLFEYFSETQRNKGNFPGRFSGRQFSNSRSEMNVSTLELGDSALYLCASSSSGFAYNEQFFGPGTRLTVL.

The CDR3 reads CASSRDTNSPLHF. CDR3 bases: TGTGCCAGCAGTCGGGACACTAATTCACCCCTCCACTTT. The rearrangement links TRBV12-3 or TRBV12-4 to TRBJ1-6, with TRBD1 as a possible D gene (6 bases). Trimming pared 5 bases from V and 6 bases from J, leaving 8 bases between. This CDR3 is 13 amino acids long.

CDR3 DNA: TGTGCCAGCAGCCACCCACCTAGCGGACTCTACGAGCAGTACTTC. Residues: CASSHPPSGLYEQYF. The chain uses TRBV6-5 and TRBJ2-7; 7 bases match TRBD2. The J segment lost 3 bases and the V segment lost 6 bases, leaving 11 bases of the junction unmatched. Germline V gene data show CDR1 as MNHEY and CDR2 as SVGAGI. The CDR3 is 15 amino acids.

The gene calls are TRBV5-5 and TRBJ2-7; 7 bases map to TRBD1. The CDR3 extends over 14 amino acids. Germline lookup yields CDR1 SGHKS and CDR2 YYEKEE (reference sequence). Trimming removed 4 bases from V and 3 bases from J; junction bases left unmatched: 7. DNA of the CDR3: TGTGCCAGCAGCCTCTCGACAGGGATCTACGAGCAGTACTTC. This translates into CASSLSTGIYEQYF.

V gene TRBV6-1 combines with J gene TRBJ2-3; 10 bases align to TRBD1. CDR3 length: 13 residues. Germline V gene data show CDR1 as MNHNS and CDR2 as SASEGT. The ends lost 1 base at V and 9 bases at J; junction bases unmatched: 1. CDR3 nucleotides: TGTGCCAGCAGTGAAGTGGGACAGGGGACGCAGTATTTT. This encodes CASSEVGQGTQYF.

The chain has TRBV4-1 and TRBJ2-3; TRBD2 matches at 13 bases. This CDR3 region has 17 residues. V was clipped by 1 base and J by 3 bases; unmatched bases: 4. Germline V gene data show CDR1 as MGHRA and CDR2 as YSYEKL. As DNA, the CDR3 is TGCGCCAGCAGCCAAGGAGGACTAGCGGGAGTAACAGATACGCAGTATTTT. Encoded protein: CASSQGGLAGVTDTQYF.

The chain employs TRBV5-4 and TRBJ2-3; 16 bases are shared with TRBD2. The CDR3 extends over 16 amino acids. With V trimmed by 4 bases and J by 8 bases, 7 bases remained unmatched. Germline CDR1 reads SGHNT; CDR2 reads YYREEE (reference sequence). The CDR3 loop reads CASSPRGLAGGGTQYF. The CDR3 coding sequence is TGTGCCAGCAGCCCGAGGGGACTAGCGGGAGGGGGTACGCAGTATTTT. The full variable domain, its missing parts supplied by reference TRBV5-4 and TRBJ2-3, is ETGVTQSPTHLIKTRGQQVTLRCSSQSGHNTVSWYQQALGQGPQFIFQYYREEENGRGNFPPRFSGLQFPNYSSELNVNALELDDSALYLCASSPRGLAGGGTQYFGPGTRLTVL.

This clone was observed a single time. V gene TRBV18 combines with J gene TRBJ1-3, with a tentative D call TRBD1 (6 bases). Germline loops: CDR1 KGHSH, CDR2 LQKENI. The V and J ends lost 3 bases and 1 base respectively, with 16 bases between them. The CDR3 totals 17 residues. CDR3 amino acids: CASSPQEGGYSGNTIYF. The CDR3 DNA follows: TGTGCCAGCTCACCCCAAGAAGGGGGATATTCTGGAAACACCATATATTTT.

This clone was observed a few times. The CDR3 nucleotides are TGTGCCAGCAGCTTGTCTAGCGGGATGTTAAATGAGCAGTTCTTC. This translates into CASSLSSGMLNEQFF. This chain links TRBV7-8 with TRBJ2-1; TRBD2 matches 9 bases. V shed 3 bases and J 7 bases; nucleotides not matched to a gene: 7. The CDR3 has 15 residues. Germline V gives CDR1 SGHVS, CDR2 FQNEAQ.

The rearrangement joins TRBV5-1 to TRBJ2-5; 9 bases are shared with TRBD1. The ends lost 4 bases at V and 3 bases at J; junction bases unmatched: 4. The germline CDR1 and CDR2 sequences are SGHRS and YFSETQ. The CDR3 loop spans 14 amino acids. The CDR3 DNA follows: TGCGCCAGCAGCCGATGGACAGGGGAAGAGACCCAGTACTTC. This translates into CASSRWTGEETQYF.

This chain uses TRBV7-2 with TRBJ1-2; no clear D. Germline CDR1 SGHTA, CDR2 FQGNSA. This CDR3 contains 12 residues. V lost 4 bases, J lost 5 bases, and 8 bases lay in between. The DNA for the CDR3 is TGTGCCAGCAGCTCGGGATGGTATGGCTACACCTTC. It is translated as CASSSGWYGYTF.

In this sample, this clone turned up once. The chain has TRBV19 and TRBJ2-2; perhaps TRBD2 as D (6 bases). Germline V gene sequence: CDR1 LNHDA, CDR2 SQIVND (reference sequence). Trimming cost V 3 bases and J 5 bases, with 16 bases left between them. The CDR3 is 16 amino acids. The CDR3 loop reads CASSIRRDRGTGELFF. In nucleotides, the CDR3 is TGTGCCAGTAGTATTCGGAGGGACCGTGGGACCGGGGAGCTGTTTTTT.

The V call is TRBV27, the J call TRBJ2-2, with a weak D call TRBD2 (5 bases). This CDR3 contains 14 residues. Per germline, CDR1 MNHEY and CDR2 SMNVEV (reference sequence). Trimming took off 3 bases at V and 5 bases at J, with 10 bases between the two ends. This chain's CDR3 is CASSFGVITGELFF. CDR3 bases: TGTGCCAGCAGTTTCGGGGTTATTACCGGGGAGCTGTTTTTT.

This chain links TRBV6-5 with TRBJ2-7; D is unclear. V dropped 0 bases and J dropped 1 base, with 10 bases sitting between them. CDR3 length: 15 residues. Germline assignment: CDR1 MNHEY and CDR2 SVGAGI. The CDR3 reads CASSYSKAGSYEQYF. The DNA for the CDR3 is TGTGCCAGCAGTTACTCGAAGGCCGGGTCCTACGAGCAGTACTTC.

This clone appeared a single time. The rearrangement links TRBV30 to TRBJ2-1, with 11 bases matching TRBD2. This CDR3 spans 19 amino acids. Germline assignment: CDR1 GTSNPN and CDR2 SVGIG (reference sequence). V trimming: 4 bases; J trimming: 0 bases; junction bases outside the gene matches: 14. CDR3 in amino acids: CAWKWGTSGLGSSYNEQFF. The CDR3 DNA follows: TGTGCCTGGAAATGGGGGACTAGCGGCTTAGGAAGCTCCTACAATGAGCAGTTCTTC.

This chain connects TRBV27 to TRBJ1-3; D uncertain. Per the germline V gene, CDR1 is MNHEY and CDR2 is SMNVEV (reference sequence). V shed 0 bases and J shed 3 bases, with 3 bases lying between them. This CDR3 region has 13 residues. This CDR3 reads CASSLSLGNTIYF. CDR3 nucleotide sequence: TGTGCCAGCAGTTTATCTCTTGGAAACACCATATATTTT.

V gene TRBV12-5 combines with J gene TRBJ2-3; TRBD1 might be the D (5 bases). This CDR3 has 14 residues. V was clipped by 5 bases and J by 6 bases, with 15 bases between them. Germline V lookup: CDR1 LGHNT, CDR2 FRNRAP. The CDR3 here is CASGPGEGVDTQYF. The DNA of the CDR3 is TGTGCTAGTGGTCCTGGGGAAGGGGTCGATACGCAGTATTTT.

The chain has TRBV7-8 and TRBJ2-1; 7 bases fit TRBD2. The germline CDR1 and CDR2 sequences are SGHVS and FQNEAQ. The V segment lost 3 bases and the J segment 4 bases; nucleotides outside the gene matches: 3. This CDR3 contains 14 residues. Here the CDR3 reads CASSLGGRYNEQFF. CDR3 in DNA: TGTGCCAGCAGCTTGGGCGGGAGATACAATGAGCAGTTCTTC.

V usage is TRBV6-4 and J usage is TRBJ2-1; D is perhaps TRBD1 (5 bases). V shed 4 bases and J shed 9 bases, with 22 bases lying between them. The germline V gene encodes CDR1 MRHNA and CDR2 SNTAGT. There are 16 residues in the CDR3. The CDR3 sequence is CASSGTRQWIPCEQFF. Written as DNA, the CDR3 is TGTGCCAGCAGTGGCACTCGACAGTGGATCCCTTGTGAGCAGTTCTTC.

This rearrangement joins TRBV30 to TRBJ1-5, with D possibly TRBD1 on 6 matching bases. From germline, CDR1 is GTSNPN and CDR2 SVGIG (reference sequence). The ends were cut back, 2 bases at V and 1 base at J, with 9 bases in the middle. The CDR3 contains 14 residues. CDR3 in amino acids: CAWSRGGSNQPQHF. The DNA for the CDR3 is TGTGCCTGGAGTAGAGGGGGAAGCAATCAGCCCCAGCATTTT.

The chain recombines TRBV7-8 with TRBJ1-4; unclear D gene. V shed 5 bases and J shed 2 bases, with 12 bases lying between them. CDR3 length: 15 residues. Germline CDR1 and CDR2: SGHVS and FQNEAQ. This CDR3 reads CASSAKLSTNEKLFF. The CDR3 region has the DNA TGTGCCAGCAGCGCAAAGTTGAGCACTAATGAAAAACTGTTTTTT.

This chain connects TRBV7-9 to TRBJ2-1, with 7 bases aligning to TRBD2. Germline-derived CDR1 and CDR2 are SEHNR and FQNEAQ (reference sequence). The CDR3 covers 14 residues. V trimming: 2 bases; J trimming: 7 bases; junction bases outside the gene matches: 5. Here the CDR3 DNA reads TGTGCCAGCAGCTTATGGCTAGCGGAAAATGAGCAGTTCTTC. Translated, it gives CASSLWLAENEQFF.

This chain joins TRBV5-8 and TRBJ1-5; D uncertain. Deletions cut 2 bases from V and 0 bases from J, with 12 bases between. This CDR3 comprises 16 residues. Germline V CDR1 and CDR2: SGHTS, YDEGEE. CDR3 nucleotide sequence: TGTGCCAGCAGCTTTAGAGGTTCTATTAGCAATCAGCCCCAGCATTTT. It is translated as CASSFRGSISNQPQHF.